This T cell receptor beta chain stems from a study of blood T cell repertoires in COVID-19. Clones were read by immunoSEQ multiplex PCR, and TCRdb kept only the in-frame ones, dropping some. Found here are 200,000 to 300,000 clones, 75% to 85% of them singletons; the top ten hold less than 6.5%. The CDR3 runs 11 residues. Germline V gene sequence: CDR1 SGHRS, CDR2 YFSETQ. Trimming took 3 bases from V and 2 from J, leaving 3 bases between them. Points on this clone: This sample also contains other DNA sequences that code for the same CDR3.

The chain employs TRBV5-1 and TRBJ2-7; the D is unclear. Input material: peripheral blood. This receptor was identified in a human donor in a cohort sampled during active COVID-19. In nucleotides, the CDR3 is TGCGCCAGCAGCTCTACCTACGAGCAGTACTTC. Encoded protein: CASSSTYEQYF.